What follows are 15 T cell receptor beta chains derived from one specimen sequenced in a study of beta chain features in type 1 diabetes. Expressed TCRB transcripts were sequenced, since all the RNA that had been isolated was reverse transcribed. Clones were sequenced by immunoSEQ multiplex PCR, and TCRdb holds only the in-frame ones, with some missing. This sample yields 300,000 to 400,000 clones, of which less than 10% are seen a single time; under 0.5% belongs to the top ten. Sequencing used central memory CD4+ T cells from blood. The source is a woman aged 18-29 years in good health.

The CDR3 sequence: CASSHRQTILHNEQFF. Here the CDR3 DNA reads TGTGCCAGCAGCCACCGACAGACTATACTCCACAATGAGCAGTTCTTC. The chain joins TRBV7-9 to TRBJ2-1; D may correspond to TRBD1 or TRBD2 (5 bases each). Germline CDR1 SEHNR, CDR2 FQNEAQ (reference sequence). The CDR3 is made up of 16 amino acids. Trimming stripped 5 bases from V and 5 bases from J, with 19 bases between.

The rearrangement joins TRBV7-9 to TRBJ2-1; 11 nucleotides align to TRBD2. The ends lost 2 bases at V and 9 bases at J; junction bases unmatched: 15. Per the germline V gene, CDR1 is SEHNR and CDR2 is FQNEAQ (reference sequence). This CDR3 region has 18 residues. The CDR3 sequence is CASSLSPIAGGMMGEQFF. The CDR3 DNA is TGTGCCAGCAGCTTATCCCCGATAGCGGGAGGGATGATGGGTGAGCAGTTCTTC.

This sequence joins TRBV27 and TRBJ2-7; maybe TRBD1 (5 bases). Germline-derived CDR1 and CDR2 are MNHEY and SMNVEV (reference sequence). This CDR3 is 14 amino acids long. V lost 5 bases, J lost 2 bases, and 13 bases lay in between. CDR3 loop: CASSLTGVTYEQYF. The CDR3 nucleotides read TGTGCCAGCAGTCTTACAGGTGTAACCTACGAGCAGTACTTC.

This clone has more than one count but fewer than ten. The sample holds other DNA sequences that translate to the same CDR3. The genes are TRBV6-5 and TRBJ2-1, with 7 bases matching TRBD1. The CDR3 is 15 amino acids. The V gene end was trimmed by 0 bases and the J gene end by 5 bases; junction bases not matched to a gene: 4. Germline loops: CDR1 MNHEY, CDR2 SVGAGI. Here the CDR3 DNA reads TGTGCCAGCAGTTACTCCGGGACAGTAAACAATGAGCAGTTCTTC. Its protein is CASSYSGTVNNEQFF.

This clone was counted a few times. The V call is TRBV19, the J call TRBJ2-1, with 8 bases matching TRBD2. The CDR3 runs to 17 residues. The V gene end was trimmed by 6 bases and the J gene end by 7 bases; junction bases not matched to a gene: 17. In germline, CDR1 is LNHDA, CDR2 SQIVND (reference sequence). For the CDR3, the DNA is TGTGCCAGTAGCCACTCTAGCGGGTGGACACGTGGAAATGAGCAGTTCTTC. Translated: CASSHSSGWTRGNEQFF.

In its sample, this clone was seen many times. The V and J genes are TRBV11-1 and TRBJ2-4; 10 positions match TRBD2. This CDR3 has 15 amino acids. The germline gives CDR1 SGHAT, CDR2 FQDESV (reference sequence). V trimming: 4 bases; J trimming: 1 base; junction bases outside the gene matches: 1. The CDR3 spells CASSSSGGAKNIQYF. CDR3 nucleotides: TGTGCCAGCAGCTCTAGCGGGGGTGCCAAAAACATTCAGTACTTC.

The genes are TRBV4-2 and TRBJ2-3; a weak D match, TRBD1 (5 bases). Germline V gives CDR1 LGHNA, CDR2 YNFKEQ. There are 15 residues in the CDR3. Trimming removed 0 bases from V and 4 bases from J, with 11 bases in between. The DNA of the CDR3 is TGTGCCAGCAGCCAAGATCGGGCAGGGTCAGATACGCAGTATTTT. Translating gives CASSQDRAGSDTQYF.

This clone was counted ten times or more. J is TRBJ1-1 and V is TRBV7-2; D remains ambiguous. Deletions cut 2 bases from V and 6 bases from J, with 7 bases between. This CDR3 is 12 amino acids long. Germline V gene data show CDR1 as SGHTA and CDR2 as FQGNSA. In nucleotides, the CDR3 is TGTGCCAGCAGCTTATTCGGGGCTGAAGCTTTCTTT. Translating gives CASSLFGAEAFF.

This clone was counted between two and nine times. V usage is TRBV19 and J usage is TRBJ2-4, with D possibly being TRBD1 (6 bases). The CDR3 has 15 residues. CDR1 and CDR2 (germline): LNHDA, SQIVND (reference sequence). The V and J ends lost 3 bases and 1 base respectively, with 10 bases between them. The CDR3 DNA reads as TGTGCCAGTAGTATGGGGGCTAAGGCCAAAAACATTCAGTACTTC. Protein product: CASSMGAKAKNIQYF.

This clone was seen a handful of times. This rearrangement joins TRBV5-4 to TRBJ1-2; TRBD1 matches 7 bases. J was trimmed by 0 bases and V by 4 bases; bases with no gene match: 3. Germline V CDR1 and CDR2: SGHNT, YYREEE (reference sequence). The CDR3 is 14 amino acids. The CDR3 sequence: CASSPDRANYGYTF. DNA of the CDR3: TGTGCCAGCAGCCCAGACAGGGCTAACTATGGCTACACCTTC.

This chain joins TRBV29-1 and TRBJ2-5; the D gene is possibly TRBD2 (6 bases). CDR1 and CDR2 (germline): SQVTM, ANQGSEA. V was clipped by 6 bases and J by 0 bases, with 17 bases between them. This CDR3 has 15 amino acids. CDR3 amino acids: CSVKGWGGNQETQYF. CDR3 nucleotides: TGCAGCGTAAAGGGGTGGGGCGGGAACCAAGAGACCCAGTACTTC.

This clone has only a few counts. J is TRBJ2-1 and V is TRBV7-3, with D perhaps being TRBD1 or TRBD2 (5 bases each). The germline gives CDR1 SGHTA, CDR2 FQGTGA. The CDR3 loop spans 14 amino acids. Trimming shortened V by 2 bases and J by 6 bases, and 11 bases separated the two germline ends. CDR3 residues: CASSLVIGTNEQFF. The CDR3 nucleotides read TGTGCCAGCAGCTTAGTTATTGGGACCAATGAGCAGTTCTTC.

Ten or more counts support this clone. This chain links TRBV7-8 with TRBJ1-1, with no clear D. CDR3 length: 12 residues. V shed 6 bases and J shed 4 bases, with 9 bases lying between them. The germline V gene encodes CDR1 SGHVS and CDR2 FQNEAQ. CDR3 in DNA: TGTGCCAGCAGTCTAGGCCTCACTGAAGCTTTCTTT. Amino acids: CASSLGLTEAFF.

The chain joins TRBV6-1 to TRBJ2-7; TRBD2 agrees at 9 bases. The V and J ends lost 5 bases and 7 bases, in that order; junction bases with no gene match: 9. Germline assignment: CDR1 MNHNS and CDR2 SASEGT. CDR3 length: 14 amino acids. CDR3: CASSWVAGVDEQYF. CDR3 in DNA: TGTGCCAGCAGTTGGGTAGCGGGAGTGGATGAGCAGTACTTC.

This clone was recorded many times. Other DNA sequences in this specimen translate into the identical CDR3. The chain uses TRBV18 and TRBJ2-5; TRBD1 might be the D (5 bases). V lost 2 bases, J lost 5 bases, and 15 bases lay in between. The CDR3 is made up of 15 amino acids. Germline lookup yields CDR1 KGHSH and CDR2 LQKENI. CDR3: CASSPGQGGWETQYF. The DNA for the CDR3 is TGTGCCAGCTCACCAGGTCAGGGCGGATGGGAGACCCAGTACTTC.